The T cell receptor (beta chain) described here comes from a study of cytomegalovirus exposure and HLA in healthy donors. Notes on the study in general: Reportedly, diagnosis of cytomegalovirus status by the classifier showed high specificity and sensitivity. HLA restriction was apparent for most CMV-associated TCR beta chains in a later analysis. In a later analysis, TCR beta V- and J-gene trimming was associated with a missense DCLRE1C variant.

The CDR3 is made up of 16 amino acids. Germline lookup yields CDR1 LGHNA and CDR2 YNFKEQ. J lost 7 bases, V lost 0 bases, and 6 bases had no gene match. This clone occurred a few times. The target antigen is unknown. Both 60 Vbeta primers and 13 Jbeta primers went into the PCR. The table came from immunoSEQ multiplex PCR; TCRdb's copy has only in-frame clones and leaves some out. This sample has about 200,000 clones, with over 75% found just once. This chain joins TRBV4-2 and TRBJ2-7; 13 positions match TRBD2. Sample: PBMCs. The receptor comes from a woman aged 30 to 39 in good health and CMV-seronegative. The CDR3 loop reads CASSQDQTSGGREQYF. CDR3 nucleotide sequence: TGTGCCAGCAGCCAAGACCAGACTAGCGGGGGGCGGGAGCAGTACTTC.